This TCR beta chain emerged from a study of blood T cells in healthy people across ages. CDR3 length equals 14 residues. V was trimmed by 8 bases and J by 7 bases, leaving 18 bases between them. Drawn from each donor were roughly 9.4 milliliters of peripheral blood. A minimum of 5 micrograms of total RNA was extracted per sample. The authors ran a second PCR of about 7 to 11 cycles using a sample-barcoded 5' primer and a J-beta primer mix. TCRdb itself ran the 5' RACE reads through MiXCR, one entry per CDR3 protein. This repertoire shows about 1 million distinct CDR3 sequences, less than 50% found once; its top ten account for approximately 19%.

The sequence came from a woman aged 55-70 years in good health. This sequence joins TRBV12-3 or TRBV12-4 and TRBJ2-1; D is perhaps TRBD1 (5 bases). Sequenced input: blood. The DNA for the CDR3 is TGTGCCAGCTCCACCGGGCAGGGTAGGAATGAGCAGTTCTTC. Encoded protein: CASSTGQGRNEQFF.